This T cell receptor (beta chain) was identified in a study of Tregs in tolerant kidney transplant recipients. Study conclusions and caveats: No direct test of biological reproducibility was done here.

Note on this clone: The antigen is not known. Sequencing ends 3 residues short of the CDR3 end; the germline J gene provides the rest.

Germline lookup yields CDR1 SGHRS and CDR2 YFSETQ. CDR3 length equals 13 residues. With 1 base removed from V and 8 bases from J, the gap between germline ends came to 10 bases. Assay: immunoSEQ multiplex PCR; the TCRdb copy retains only in-frame clones and omits some. The sample includes roughly 53,000 clones. Unstimulated regulatory T cells (CD4+CD25+CD127-), CD4+CD25- non-regulatory cells, CD4 and CD8 cells were FACS-sorted from thawed PBMCs. The TCR comes from a human donor who received a combined kidney and bone marrow transplant. The genes are TRBV5-1 and TRBJ2-1; the D gene is possibly TRBD2 (5 bases). Sequenced here: CD4+ T cells from blood, sampled before the transplant. CDR3 DNA, as far as it was read: TGCGCCAGCAGCTTGAATAGCGCAGATGAG. Protein product: CASSLNSADE. The whole CDR3 sequence reads CASSLNSADEQFF.